A single sample gave rise to the 19 T cell receptor beta chains below, sequenced in a study of CD8 T cells in ankylosing spondylitis. Via MiXCR, TCRdb re-called the 5' RACE reads, giving one row per CDR3 protein. Here the sample spans some 240,000 distinct CDR3 sequences, 8.6% being singletons. Sequenced sample: blood, either unsorted or a sorted T cell fraction (not recorded which). The receptors originated from a male donor with ankylosing spondylitis or in good health (not recorded which).

This clonotype was counted ten times or more. The chain links TRBV7-8 to TRBJ2-5, with no clear D. In germline, CDR1 is SGHVS, CDR2 FQNEAQ. This CDR3 region has 14 residues. The V end was cut by 3 bases, the J end by 5 bases, with 13 bases between. The CDR3 DNA is TGTGCCAGCAGCTTTAGTTCAGTCGCGGAGACCCAGTACTTC. It translates to CASSFSSVAETQYF.

This clonotype was detected many times. This rearrangement joins TRBV19 to TRBJ2-2; TRBD1 matches at 9 bases. V shed 6 bases and J 0 bases; nucleotides not matched to a gene: 5. CDR1 and CDR2 from the germline V gene are LNHDA and SQIVND (reference sequence). CDR3 length equals 16 residues. In DNA form, the CDR3 reads TGTGCCAGTAGACTTCGACAGGGGGCGAACACCGGGGAGCTGTTTTTT. Translation: CASRLRQGANTGELFF.

The sample holds a few counts of this clonotype. The chain recombines TRBV20-1 with TRBJ2-5, with 8 positions matching TRBD2. Germline V gives CDR1 DFQATT, CDR2 SNEGSKA (reference sequence). The J segment lost 5 bases and the V segment lost 3 bases, leaving 5 bases of the junction unmatched. The length of the CDR3 is 13 residues. The CDR3 nucleotides read TGCAGTGCTAGCGGGGGGGTCTCCGAGACCCAGTACTTC. Its translation is CSASGGVSETQYF.

In this sample, this clonotype turned up many times. The chain links TRBV12-3 or TRBV12-4 to TRBJ1-4; weak D call: TRBD1 (6 bases). Deletions cut 5 bases from V and 3 bases from J, with 16 bases between. The CDR3 sequence is 16 residues long. CDR3 in amino acids: CASSRGRQAPNEKLFF. The CDR3 region has the DNA TGTGCCAGCAGTCGGGGTCGACAGGCTCCTAATGAAAAACTGTTTTTT.

This clonotype has a count of ten or more. The chain carries TRBV4-3 and TRBJ1-1; D unresolved. V lost 1 base and J 9 bases, leaving 12 bases between the germline ends. The CDR3 spans 13 residues. Germline values: CDR1 LGHNA, CDR2 YSLEER. CDR3 bases: TGCGCCAGCAGCCAAGCTGAGGGTTTCCAAGCTTTCTTT. This encodes CASSQAEGFQAFF.

This clonotype was detected ten times or more. The chain couples TRBV5-1 to TRBJ2-3; a weak D match, TRBD1 (6 bases). Germline V gives CDR1 SGHRS, CDR2 YFSETQ. V was cut by 6 bases and J by 6 bases, with 8 bases left in between. The CDR3 is 11 amino acids. The CDR3 DNA sequence: TGCGCCAGCAACCAGGGGGATACGCAGTATTTT. It yields the protein CASNQGDTQYF. Using reference TRBV5-1 and TRBJ2-3 for the parts outside the CDR3, the full variable domain is KAGVTQTPRYLIKTRGQQVTLSCSPISGHRSVSWYQQTPGQGLQFLFEYFSETQRNKGNFPGRFSGRQFSNSRSEMNVSTLELGDSALYLCASNQGDTQYFGPGTRLTVL.

The CDR3: CASSVGEGYFGYTF. CDR3 in DNA: TGTGCCAGCAGCGTTGGGGAGGGGTACTTTGGCTACACCTTC. The chain combines TRBV9 with TRBJ1-2; D might be TRBD1 (5 bases). The V end was cut by 2 bases, the J end by 7 bases, with 15 bases between. From germline, CDR1 is SGDLS and CDR2 YYNGEE. The CDR3 consists of 14 residues.

This clonotype was seen more than once but under ten times. This chain connects TRBV4-3 to TRBJ1-4, with a tentative D call TRBD1 (5 bases). Looked up from germline, CDR1 is LGHNA and CDR2 is YSLEER. The CDR3 extends over 16 amino acids. The ends were cut back, 4 bases at V and 5 bases at J, with 17 bases in the middle. The CDR3 loop is CASSRGRGQTNEKLFF. CDR3 DNA sequence: TGCGCCAGCAGCCGGGGACGGGGTCAGACGAATGAAAAACTGTTTTTT.

The J gene is TRBJ2-6, the V gene TRBV8-2. TRBV8-2 is termed a pseudogene. The CDR3 has 12 residues. CDR3 in DNA: TGTGCCATGAGACCGGGGGCCATCGTCCTGACTTTC. It yields the protein CAMRPGAIVLTF.

This chain uses TRBV27 with TRBJ2-1, with 14 bases matching TRBD2. CDR3 length: 15 residues. J was trimmed by 8 bases and V by 2 bases; bases with no gene match: 2. CDR1 and CDR2 from the germline V gene are MNHEY and SMNVEV (reference sequence). The CDR3 spells CASSLTGLAGDEQFF. The CDR3 bases are TGTGCCAGCAGTTTAACGGGACTAGCGGGAGATGAGCAGTTCTTC.

This clonotype was seen at least ten times. The chain links TRBV29-1 to TRBJ1-5; D gene ambiguous. Trimming shortened V by 4 bases and J by 0 bases, and 10 bases separated the two germline ends. The germline gives CDR1 SQVTM, CDR2 ANQGSEA. The CDR3 runs to 14 residues. DNA of the CDR3: TGCAGCGTTGCTAAGGGAGATAGCAATCAGCCCCAGCATTTT. It codes for CSVAKGDSNQPQHF.

This clonotype was observed a handful of times. The chain uses TRBV6-5 and TRBJ1-2; the D is unclear. Trimming shortened V by 1 base and J by 5 bases, and 11 bases separated the two germline ends. Germline V gene sequence: CDR1 MNHEY, CDR2 SVGAGI. The length of the CDR3 is 14 residues. Here the CDR3 reads CASSYLNRRYGYTF. In DNA form, the CDR3 reads TGTGCCAGCAGTTACTTAAACCGAAGGTATGGCTACACCTTC.

This clonotype was observed many times. The chain carries TRBV12-3 or TRBV12-4 and TRBJ1-4; 7 bases are a match to TRBD1. The V and J ends lost 5 bases and 4 bases, in that order; junction bases with no gene match: 4. The CDR3 has 14 residues. The DNA for the CDR3 is TGTGCCAGCAGTAGACAGGGAAATAATGAAAAACTGTTTTTT. This gives the protein CASSRQGNNEKLFF.

The V gene is TRBV12-3 or TRBV12-4, the J gene TRBJ1-3; D not certain. Deletions cut 8 bases from V and 4 bases from J, with 9 bases between. This CDR3 spans 12 amino acids. The CDR3 sequence: CASGPWGNTIYF. CDR3 sequence (DNA): TGTGCCAGCGGCCCGTGGGGAAACACCATATATTTT.

This clonotype has just a few counts. This rearrangement joins TRBV10-3 to TRBJ2-7; TRBD1 matches at 10 bases. V lost 0 bases to trimming and J lost 6 bases; unmatched junction nucleotides: 5. CDR3 length equals 15 residues. Germline V lookup: CDR1 ENHRY, CDR2 SYGVKD. The CDR3 is CAISESGQGVSEQYF. The DNA for the CDR3 is TGTGCCATCAGTGAGTCCGGACAGGGGGTGAGCGAGCAGTACTTC.

This clonotype was counted many times. The chain joins TRBV7-8 to TRBJ2-5, with unresolved D. From germline, CDR1 is SGHVS and CDR2 FQNEAQ. The CDR3 length is 12 residues. The V end was cut by 4 bases, the J end by 4 bases, with 7 bases between. The CDR3 sequence is CASSSDAETQYF. The CDR3 coding sequence is TGTGCCAGCAGCTCGGACGCAGAGACCCAGTACTTC.

This clonotype was counted ten times or more. The rearrangement uses TRBV20-1 and TRBJ2-3; D remains unclear. Looked up from germline, CDR1 is DFQATT and CDR2 is SNEGSKA (reference sequence). CDR3 size: 11 residues. V was shortened by 5 bases and J by 6 bases, with 9 bases between the two germline ends. The CDR3 sequence is CSAEEVDTQYF. CDR3 in DNA: TGCAGTGCTGAGGAAGTGGATACGCAGTATTTT.

This clonotype was seen repeatedly, ten times or more. This chain links TRBV20-1 with TRBJ2-2, with 8 positions matching TRBD1. The CDR3 sequence is 13 residues long. V shed 5 bases and J 6 bases; nucleotides not matched to a gene: 5. Germline assignment: CDR1 DFQATT and CDR2 SNEGSKA (reference sequence). The CDR3 region has the DNA TGCAGTGCTCCCCAGGGGGCAGCCGGGGAGCTGTTTTTT. It encodes CSAPQGAAGELFF.

The chain links TRBV6-1 to TRBJ2-5, with 7 bases identical to TRBD2. Per germline, CDR1 MNHNS and CDR2 SASEGT. V lost 6 bases, J lost 5 bases, and 9 bases stayed unmatched. The CDR3 sequence is 14 residues long. CDR3 sequence reads: CASSIGGGPETQYF. In DNA, the CDR3 is TGTGCCAGCAGCATCGGCGGGGGACCCGAGACCCAGTACTTC.